The sequence of this TCR beta chain was determined in a study of T-cell memory formation after mild COVID-19. Losses at the gene ends were 7 bases for V and 5 bases for J; bases not matched to a gene: 6. CDR1 and CDR2 from the germline V gene are SNHLY and FYNNEI. The CDR3 sequence is 14 residues long. About this clonotype itself: Its antigen is currently unknown.

In TCRdb, the 5' RACE reads were re-called with MiXCR into one record per CDR3 protein. The sample has tens of thousands of distinct CDR3 sequences; 9.5% to 15% are singletons. Study-wide findings and caveats: The study found contracting CD4+ clones mainly in CM and EM and contracting CD8+ clones in EMRA.

Sequenced sample: PBMCs or a T cell subset sorted from them (not recorded which). V and J are TRBV2 and TRBJ2-5; 11 nucleotides line up with TRBD1. The clonotype comes from a man between 18 and 29 years old who had mild COVID-19 (a few samples of this study predate the infection). Cell type and time point are not known. The CDR3 here is CASIRTGGSETQYF. CDR3 DNA: TGTGCCAGCATTAGGACAGGGGGCAGTGAGACCCAGTACTTC.